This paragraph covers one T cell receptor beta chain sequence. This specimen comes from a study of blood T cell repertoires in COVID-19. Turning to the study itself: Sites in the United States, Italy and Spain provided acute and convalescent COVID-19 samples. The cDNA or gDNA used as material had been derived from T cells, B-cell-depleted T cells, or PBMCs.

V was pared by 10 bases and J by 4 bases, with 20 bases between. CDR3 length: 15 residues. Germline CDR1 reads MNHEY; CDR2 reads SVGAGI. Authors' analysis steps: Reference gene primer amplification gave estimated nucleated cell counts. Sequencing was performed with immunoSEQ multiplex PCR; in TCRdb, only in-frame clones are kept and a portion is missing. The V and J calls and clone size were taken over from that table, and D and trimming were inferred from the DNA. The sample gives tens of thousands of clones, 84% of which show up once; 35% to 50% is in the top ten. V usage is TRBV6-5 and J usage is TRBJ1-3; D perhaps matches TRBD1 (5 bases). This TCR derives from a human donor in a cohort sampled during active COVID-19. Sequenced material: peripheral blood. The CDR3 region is CATRRGELTGNTIYF. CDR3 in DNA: TGTGCCACCCGTCGGGGGGAACTTACGGGAAACACCATATATTTT.